The 3 T cell receptor beta chains in this list originate from one sample, sequenced in a study of identical twins. Via MiXCR, TCRdb re-called the 5' RACE reads, giving one row per CDR3 protein. Among roughly 1.6 million distinct CDR3 sequences listed, about 31% were seen once. Sequenced input: cord blood. The source of these receptors is a newborn girl in good health.

This clonotype was observed at least ten times. J is TRBJ1-5 and V is TRBV6-5; D is undetermined. The CDR3 length is 12 residues. V lost 2 bases and J lost 5, with 4 bases in between. Germline CDR1 and CDR2: MNHEY and SVGAGI. The CDR3 region is CASSYRDQPQHF. CDR3 DNA: TGTGCCAGCAGTTACAGGGATCAGCCCCAGCATTTT.

This rearrangement joins TRBV6-1 to TRBJ2-1; 8 positions match TRBD2. The CDR3 extends over 14 amino acids. The germline gives CDR1 MNHNS, CDR2 SASEGT. The ends lost 11 bases at V and 3 bases at J; junction bases unmatched: 9. CDR3 region: CAGLAGPDYNEQFF. Here the CDR3 DNA reads TGTGCCGGTTTAGCGGGACCCGACTACAATGAGCAGTTCTTC.

A few counts support this clonotype. The rearrangement uses TRBV12-3 or TRBV12-4 and TRBJ2-1; 8 nucleotides agree with TRBD2. Unmatched junction bases numbered 11, after V lost 3 bases and J lost 4 bases. The CDR3 is made up of 17 amino acids. The CDR3 nucleotides read TGTGCCAGCAGTTTGCGGTTCCGGCCTAGCGGGTACAATGAGCAGTTCTTC. Its translation is CASSLRFRPSGYNEQFF.